This TCR beta chain was recorded in a study of cytomegalovirus exposure and HLA in healthy donors. The primer mix had 60 Vbeta and 13 Jbeta primers. TCRdb's copy holds only in-frame clones and misses some; the assay was immunoSEQ multiplex PCR. The sample holds roughly 200,000 clones, roughly 13% seen once. Trimming cost V 6 bases and J 2 bases, with 13 bases left between them. The CDR3 has 14 amino acids. Germline V lookup: CDR1 MNHEY, CDR2 SVGAGI. In this sample, this clone turned up a few times. The antigen is undetermined. Overall study findings and caveats: Later on, an analysis showed TCR association rates differing by HLA locus, with DRB1 the most and HLA-C the fewest. Solely CMV serostatus was available to characterize immune exposure. Researchers reported in a later analysis that common viral pathogens appeared linked to several top clusters. An analysis done earlier found most TCR beta V segments productive about 87% or about 30% of the time.

This chain connects TRBV6-5 to TRBJ1-1; TRBD1 is a possible D gene (5 bases). This receptor was taken from a man aged 50 to 59 in good health and CMV-seropositive. Material: PBMCs. CDR3 DNA sequence: TGTGCCAGCAGGCCGGGGGGGGTTAACACTGAAGCTTTCTTT. Translating gives CASRPGGVNTEAFF.